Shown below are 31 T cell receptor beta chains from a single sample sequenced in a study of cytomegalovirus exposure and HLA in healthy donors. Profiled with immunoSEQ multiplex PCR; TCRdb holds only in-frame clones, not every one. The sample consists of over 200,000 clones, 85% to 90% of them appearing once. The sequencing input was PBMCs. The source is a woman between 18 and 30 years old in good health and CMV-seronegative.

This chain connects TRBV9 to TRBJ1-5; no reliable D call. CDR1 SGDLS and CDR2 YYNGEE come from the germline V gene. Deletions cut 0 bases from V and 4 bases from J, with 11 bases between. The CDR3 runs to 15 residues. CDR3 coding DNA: TGTGCCAGCAGCGTAGGCCCGTCACTTAATCAGCCCCAGCATTTT. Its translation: CASSVGPSLNQPQHF.

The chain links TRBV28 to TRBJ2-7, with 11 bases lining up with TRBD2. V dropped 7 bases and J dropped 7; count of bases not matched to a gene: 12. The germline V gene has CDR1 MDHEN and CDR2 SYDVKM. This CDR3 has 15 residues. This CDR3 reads CASNRGLADFGEQYF. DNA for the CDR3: TGTGCCAGCAACCGGGGACTAGCGGACTTCGGTGAGCAGTACTTC.

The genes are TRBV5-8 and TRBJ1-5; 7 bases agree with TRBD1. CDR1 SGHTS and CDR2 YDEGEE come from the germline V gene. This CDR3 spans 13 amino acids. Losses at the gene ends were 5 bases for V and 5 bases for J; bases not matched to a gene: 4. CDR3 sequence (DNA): TGTGCCAGCAGTCTCAGGGGGGATCAGCCCCAGCATTTT. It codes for CASSLRGDQPQHF.

The CDR3 region has the DNA TGCAGCGTTGAGGTGAGGGCAGACACTGAAGCTTTCTTT. Translated: CSVEVRADTEAFF. The chain couples TRBV29-1 to TRBJ1-1; D is undetermined. CDR1 is SQVTM and CDR2 is ANQGSEA in the germline V gene. This CDR3 has 13 amino acids. V lost 3 bases, J lost 3 bases, and 11 bases lay in between.

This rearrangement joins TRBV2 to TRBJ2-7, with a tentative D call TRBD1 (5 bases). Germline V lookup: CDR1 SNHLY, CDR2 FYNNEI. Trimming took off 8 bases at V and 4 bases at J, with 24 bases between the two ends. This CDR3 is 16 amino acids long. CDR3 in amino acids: CASGPTRQGKGYEQYF. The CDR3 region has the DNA TGTGCCAGCGGGCCCACCAGGCAGGGAAAAGGGTACGAGCAGTACTTC.

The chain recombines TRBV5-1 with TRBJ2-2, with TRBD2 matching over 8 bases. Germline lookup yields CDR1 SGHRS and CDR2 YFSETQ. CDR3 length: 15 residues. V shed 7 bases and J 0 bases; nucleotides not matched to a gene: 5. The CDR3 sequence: CASSPGGANTGELFF. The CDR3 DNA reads TGCGCCAGCTCCCCGGGGGGGGCGAACACCGGGGAGCTGTTTTTT.

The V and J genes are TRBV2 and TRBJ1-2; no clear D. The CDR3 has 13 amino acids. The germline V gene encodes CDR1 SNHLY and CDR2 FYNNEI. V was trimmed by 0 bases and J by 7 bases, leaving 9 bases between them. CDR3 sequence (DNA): TGTGCCAGCAGTGAAGCCGGGTCTAGTGGCTACACCTTC. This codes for CASSEAGSSGYTF.

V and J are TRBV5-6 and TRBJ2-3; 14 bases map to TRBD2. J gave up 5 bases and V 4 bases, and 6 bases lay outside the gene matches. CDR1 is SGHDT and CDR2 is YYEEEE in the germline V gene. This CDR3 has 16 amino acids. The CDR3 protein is CASSAGLAGVGDTQYF. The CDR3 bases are TGTGCCAGCAGCGCGGGACTAGCGGGAGTCGGAGATACGCAGTATTTT. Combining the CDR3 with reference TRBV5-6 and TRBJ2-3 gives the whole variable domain DAGVTQSPTHLIKTRGQQVTLRCSPKSGHDTVSWYQQALGQGPQFIFQYYEEEERQRGNFPDRFSGHQFPNYSSELNVNALLLGDSALYLCASSAGLAGVGDTQYFGPGTRLTVL.

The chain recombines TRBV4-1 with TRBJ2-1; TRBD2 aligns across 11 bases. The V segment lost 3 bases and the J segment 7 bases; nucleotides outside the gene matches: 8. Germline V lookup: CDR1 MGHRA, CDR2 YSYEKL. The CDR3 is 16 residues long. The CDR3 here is CASSQILAGERNEQFF. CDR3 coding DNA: TGCGCCAGCAGCCAGATACTAGCGGGAGAGAGGAATGAGCAGTTCTTC.

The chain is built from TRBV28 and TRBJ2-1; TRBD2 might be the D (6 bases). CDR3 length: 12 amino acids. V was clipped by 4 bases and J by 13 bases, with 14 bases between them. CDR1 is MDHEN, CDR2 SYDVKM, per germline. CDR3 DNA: TGTGCCAGCAGTTGGTCCCGGGGGACTCAGTTCTTC. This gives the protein CASSWSRGTQFF.

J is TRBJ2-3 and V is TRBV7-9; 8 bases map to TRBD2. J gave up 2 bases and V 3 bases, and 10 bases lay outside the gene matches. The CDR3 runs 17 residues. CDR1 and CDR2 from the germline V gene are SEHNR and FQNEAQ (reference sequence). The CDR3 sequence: CASSFFLTSELTDTQYF. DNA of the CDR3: TGTGCCAGCAGCTTTTTCCTGACTAGCGAGCTCACAGATACGCAGTATTTT. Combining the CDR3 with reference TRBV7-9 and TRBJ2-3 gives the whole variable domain DTGVSQNPRHKITKRGQNVTFRCDPISEHNRLYWYRQTLGQGPEFLTYFQNEAQLEKSRLLSDRFSAERPKGSFSTLEIQRTEQGDSAMYLCASSFFLTSELTDTQYFGPGTRLTVL.

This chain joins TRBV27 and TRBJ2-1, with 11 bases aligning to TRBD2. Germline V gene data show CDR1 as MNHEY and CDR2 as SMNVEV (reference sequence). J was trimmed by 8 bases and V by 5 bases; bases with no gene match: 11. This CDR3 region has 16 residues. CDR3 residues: CASSPLLAGGPHEQFF. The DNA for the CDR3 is TGTGCCAGCAGTCCCCTCCTAGCGGGAGGCCCTCATGAGCAGTTCTTC.

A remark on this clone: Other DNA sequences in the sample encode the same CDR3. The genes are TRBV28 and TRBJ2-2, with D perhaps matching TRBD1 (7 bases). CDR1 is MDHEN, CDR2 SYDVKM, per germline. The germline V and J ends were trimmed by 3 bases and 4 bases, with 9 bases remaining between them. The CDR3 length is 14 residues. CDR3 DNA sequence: TGTGCCAGCAGTTTGCAGGGGGGCACCGGGGAGCTGTTTTTT. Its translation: CASSLQGGTGELFF.

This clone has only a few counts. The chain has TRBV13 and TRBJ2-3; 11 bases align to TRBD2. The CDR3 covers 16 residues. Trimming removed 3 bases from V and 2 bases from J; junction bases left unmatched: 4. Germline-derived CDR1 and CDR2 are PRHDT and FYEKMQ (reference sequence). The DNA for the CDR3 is TGTGCCAGCAGCTTGAGACTAGCGGGGAACACAGATACGCAGTATTTT. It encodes CASSLRLAGNTDTQYF.

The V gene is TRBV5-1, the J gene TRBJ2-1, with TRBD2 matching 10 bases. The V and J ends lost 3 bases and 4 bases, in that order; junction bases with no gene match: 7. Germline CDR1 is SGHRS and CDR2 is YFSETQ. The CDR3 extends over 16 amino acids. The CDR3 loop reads CASSSLLAGLYNEQFF. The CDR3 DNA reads TGCGCCAGCAGCTCCCTACTAGCGGGACTTTACAATGAGCAGTTCTTC.

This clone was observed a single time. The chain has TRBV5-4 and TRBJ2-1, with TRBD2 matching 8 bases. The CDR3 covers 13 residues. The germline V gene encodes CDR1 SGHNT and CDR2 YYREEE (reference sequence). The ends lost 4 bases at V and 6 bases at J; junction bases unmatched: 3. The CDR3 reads CASSEGTSNEQFF. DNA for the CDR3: TGTGCCAGCAGCGAAGGGACTAGCAATGAGCAGTTCTTC.

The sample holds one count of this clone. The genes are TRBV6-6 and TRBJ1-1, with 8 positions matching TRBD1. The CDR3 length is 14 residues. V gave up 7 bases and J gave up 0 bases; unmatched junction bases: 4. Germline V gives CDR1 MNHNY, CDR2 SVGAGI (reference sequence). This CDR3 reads CASTDRGMNTEAFF. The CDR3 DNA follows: TGTGCCAGCACCGACAGGGGAATGAACACTGAAGCTTTCTTT.

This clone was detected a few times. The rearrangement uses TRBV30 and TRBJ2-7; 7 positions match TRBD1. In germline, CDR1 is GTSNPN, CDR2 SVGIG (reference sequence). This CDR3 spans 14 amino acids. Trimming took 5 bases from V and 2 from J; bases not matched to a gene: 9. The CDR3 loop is CAWRTGQLTYEQYF. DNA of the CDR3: TGTGCCTGGCGAACGGGACAGTTAACCTACGAGCAGTACTTC.

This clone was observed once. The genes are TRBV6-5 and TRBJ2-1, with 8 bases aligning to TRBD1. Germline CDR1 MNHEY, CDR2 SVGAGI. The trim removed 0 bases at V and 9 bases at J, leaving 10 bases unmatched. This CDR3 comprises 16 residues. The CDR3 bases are TGTGCCAGCAGTTACTCGAGAGGGCAGGGGGCGGGTGAGCAGTTCTTC. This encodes CASSYSRGQGAGEQFF.

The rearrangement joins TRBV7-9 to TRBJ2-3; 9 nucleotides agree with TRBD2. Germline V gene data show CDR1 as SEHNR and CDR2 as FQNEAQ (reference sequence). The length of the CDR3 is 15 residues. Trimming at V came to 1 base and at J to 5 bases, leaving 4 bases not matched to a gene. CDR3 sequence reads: CASSLVAGVIDTQYF. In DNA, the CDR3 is TGTGCCAGCAGCTTAGTAGCGGGAGTCATAGATACGCAGTATTTT.

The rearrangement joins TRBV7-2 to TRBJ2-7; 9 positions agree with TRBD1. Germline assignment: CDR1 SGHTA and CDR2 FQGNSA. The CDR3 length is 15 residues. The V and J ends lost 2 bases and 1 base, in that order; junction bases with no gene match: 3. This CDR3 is CASSLWDRDSYEQYF. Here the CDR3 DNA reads TGTGCCAGCAGCTTATGGGACAGGGATTCCTACGAGCAGTACTTC.

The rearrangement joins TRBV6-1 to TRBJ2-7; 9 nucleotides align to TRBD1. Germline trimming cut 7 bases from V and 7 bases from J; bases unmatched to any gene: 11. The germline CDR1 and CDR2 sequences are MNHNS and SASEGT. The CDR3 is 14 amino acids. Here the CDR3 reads CASINPGQGYEQYF. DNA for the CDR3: TGTGCCAGCATAAACCCGGGACAGGGTTATGAGCAGTACTTC.

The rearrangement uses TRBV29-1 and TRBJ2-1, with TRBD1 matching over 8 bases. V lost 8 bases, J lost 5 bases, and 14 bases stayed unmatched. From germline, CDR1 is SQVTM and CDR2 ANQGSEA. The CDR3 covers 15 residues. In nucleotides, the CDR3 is TGCAGCTTAGATGGACAGGGCGCTTTAAACAATGAGCAGTTCTTC. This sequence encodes CSLDGQGALNNEQFF.

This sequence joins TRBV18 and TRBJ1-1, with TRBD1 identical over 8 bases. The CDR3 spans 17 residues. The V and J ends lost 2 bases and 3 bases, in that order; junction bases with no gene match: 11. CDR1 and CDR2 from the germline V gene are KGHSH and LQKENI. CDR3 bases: TGTGCCAGCTCACCAGGAGGACAGGGATTAGGGGACACTGAAGCTTTCTTT. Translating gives CASSPGGQGLGDTEAFF.

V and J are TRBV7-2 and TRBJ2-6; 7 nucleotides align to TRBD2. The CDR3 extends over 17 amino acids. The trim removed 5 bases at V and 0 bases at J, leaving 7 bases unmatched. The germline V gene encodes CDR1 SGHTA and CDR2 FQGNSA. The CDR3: CASSRGEARSGANVLTF. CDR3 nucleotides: TGTGCCAGCAGCCGGGGGGAAGCTCGCTCTGGGGCCAACGTCCTGACTTTC.

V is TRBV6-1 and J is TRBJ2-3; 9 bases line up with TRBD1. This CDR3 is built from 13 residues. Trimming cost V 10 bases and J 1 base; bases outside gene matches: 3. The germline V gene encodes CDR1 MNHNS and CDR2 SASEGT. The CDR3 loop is CATRDRGTDTQYF. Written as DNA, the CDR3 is TGTGCCACCAGGGACAGGGGCACAGATACGCAGTATTTT.

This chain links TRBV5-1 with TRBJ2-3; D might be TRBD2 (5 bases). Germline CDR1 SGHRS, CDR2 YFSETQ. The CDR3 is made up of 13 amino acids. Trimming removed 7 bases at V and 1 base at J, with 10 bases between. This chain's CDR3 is CASGGRGTDTQYF. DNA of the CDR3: TGCGCCAGCGGCGGGCGGGGCACAGATACGCAGTATTTT.

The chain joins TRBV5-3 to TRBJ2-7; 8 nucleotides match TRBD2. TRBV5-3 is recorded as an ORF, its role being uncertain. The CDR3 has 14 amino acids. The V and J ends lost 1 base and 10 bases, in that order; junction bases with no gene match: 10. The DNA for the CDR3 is TGTGCCAGAAGCTTGACGAGCGGGGGAAGGGAACAGTACTTC. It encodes CARSLTSGGREQYF.

CDR3 sequence reads: CAWSATGWSTEAFF. The CDR3 DNA sequence: TGTGCCTGGAGTGCGACAGGGTGGAGCACTGAAGCTTTCTTT. V usage is TRBV30 and J usage is TRBJ1-1; 7 nucleotides line up with TRBD1. The CDR3 length is 14 residues. CDR1 GTSNPN and CDR2 SVGIG come from the germline V gene (reference sequence). J lost 4 bases, V lost 1 base, and 6 bases had no gene match.

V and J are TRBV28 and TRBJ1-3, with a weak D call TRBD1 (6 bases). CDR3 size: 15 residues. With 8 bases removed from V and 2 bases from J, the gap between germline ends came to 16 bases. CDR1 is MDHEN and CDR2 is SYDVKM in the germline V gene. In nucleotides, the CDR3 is TGTGCCAGCCGCAGAAACAGGGTGACTGGAAACACCATATATTTT. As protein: CASRRNRVTGNTIYF.

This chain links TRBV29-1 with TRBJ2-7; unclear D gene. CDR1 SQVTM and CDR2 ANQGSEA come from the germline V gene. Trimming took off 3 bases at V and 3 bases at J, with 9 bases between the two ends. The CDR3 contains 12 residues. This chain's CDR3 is CSVDTLNYEQYF. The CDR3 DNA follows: TGCAGCGTTGACACTCTAAACTACGAGCAGTACTTC.